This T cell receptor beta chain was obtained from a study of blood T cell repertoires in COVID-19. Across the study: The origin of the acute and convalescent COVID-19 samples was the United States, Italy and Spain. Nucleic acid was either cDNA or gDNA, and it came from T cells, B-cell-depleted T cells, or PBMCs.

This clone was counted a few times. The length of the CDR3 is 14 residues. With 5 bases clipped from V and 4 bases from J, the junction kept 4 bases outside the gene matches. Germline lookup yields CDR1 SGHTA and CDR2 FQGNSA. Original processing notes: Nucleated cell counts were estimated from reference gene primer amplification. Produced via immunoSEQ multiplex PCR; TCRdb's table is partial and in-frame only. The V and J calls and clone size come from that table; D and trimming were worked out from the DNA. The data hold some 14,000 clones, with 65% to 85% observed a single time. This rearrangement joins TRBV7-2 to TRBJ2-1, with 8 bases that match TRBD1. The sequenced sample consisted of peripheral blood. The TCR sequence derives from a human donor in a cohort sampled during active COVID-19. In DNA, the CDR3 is TGTGCCAGCAGCCCCGGGACAGGTTACAATGAGCAGTTCTTC. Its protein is CASSPGTGYNEQFF.